Below are 14 T cell receptor beta chains sequenced from a single sample in a study of T cell changes during pregnancy in multiple sclerosis. This table comes from immunoSEQ multiplex PCR, and its TCRdb copy is limited to in-frame clones, with some not included. Here the sample spans under 65,000 clones, about 88% being singletons. Sequenced here: peripheral blood, sampled in the first trimester of pregnancy. The receptors come from a female donor in good health, enrolled as a control in a pregnancy study.

J is TRBJ1-2 and V is TRBV28, with D uncertain. This CDR3 has 11 residues. Trimming stripped 3 bases from V and 8 bases from J, with 7 bases between. The germline CDR1 and CDR2 sequences are MDHEN and SYDVKM. As DNA, the CDR3 is TGTGCCAGCAGTTTGAGAGAAGGCTACACCTTC. Protein: CASSLREGYTF.

The chain uses TRBV29-1 and TRBJ2-5; the match to TRBD1 covers 8 bases. V shed 5 bases and J 4 bases; nucleotides not matched to a gene: 3. From germline, CDR1 is SQVTM and CDR2 ANQGSEA. The CDR3 consists of 12 residues. The CDR3 DNA is TGCAGCGTTTGGACAGGGTCAGAGACCCAGTACTTC. Encoded protein: CSVWTGSETQYF. The full variable domain, completed using reference TRBV29-1 and TRBJ2-5, is SAVISQKPSRDICQRGTSLTIQCQVDSQVTMMFWYRQQPGQSLTLIATANQGSEATYESGFVIDKFPISRPNLTFSTLTVSNMSPEDSSIYLCSVWTGSETQYFGPGTRLLVL.

The CDR3 bases are TGCAGCGTCGCGGGACTAGCGGGAGACGAGCAGTACTTC. It translates to CSVAGLAGDEQYF. V and J are TRBV29-1 and TRBJ2-7; 14 bases fit TRBD2. The ends lost 6 bases at V and 5 bases at J; junction bases unmatched: 3. From germline, CDR1 is SQVTM and CDR2 ANQGSEA. CDR3 size: 13 residues.

This sequence joins TRBV30 and TRBJ2-7, with 9 bases aligning to TRBD2. Germline lookup yields CDR1 GTSNPN and CDR2 SVGIG (reference sequence). The trim removed 8 bases at V and 0 bases at J, leaving 5 bases unmatched. This CDR3 spans 13 amino acids. CDR3 sequence reads: CALSAGGSYEQYF. CDR3 bases: TGTGCCCTCTCAGCGGGGGGCTCCTACGAGCAGTACTTC. The entire variable domain, with the rest obtained from reference TRBV30 and TRBJ2-7, is as follows: SQTIHQWPATLVQPVGSPLSLECTVEGTSNPNLYWYRQAAGRGLQLLFYSVGIGQISSEVPQNLSASRPQDRQFILSSKKLLLSDSGFYLCALSAGGSYEQYFGPGTRLTVT.

The CDR3 sequence is CASSPDSPRQPQHF. The CDR3 DNA is TGTGCCAGCAGCCCCGACTCACCGCGGCAGCCCCAGCATTTT. The genes are TRBV7-2 and TRBJ1-5, with unresolved D. This CDR3 is 14 amino acids long. V was cut by 5 bases and J by 7 bases, with 15 bases left in between. Germline V CDR1 and CDR2: SGHTA, FQGNSA.

The chain links TRBV7-6 to TRBJ1-6; D possibly corresponds to TRBD1 (6 bases). Germline CDR1 is SGHVS and CDR2 is FNYEAQ. Trimming cost V 5 bases and J 10 bases, with 18 bases left between them. This CDR3 spans 15 amino acids. The CDR3 spells CASSLSGVGYSPLHF. In DNA, the CDR3 is TGTGCCAGCAGCCTATCAGGGGTAGGGTACTCACCCCTCCACTTT.

This clone was observed a handful of times. The genes are TRBV9 and TRBJ2-5; 11 bases fit TRBD2. The germline V gene has CDR1 SGDLS and CDR2 YYNGEE. The CDR3 loop spans 16 amino acids. V was clipped by 2 bases and J by 5 bases; unmatched bases: 8. The CDR3 region is CASSVSTGTSGETQYF. The CDR3 nucleotides read TGTGCCAGCAGCGTGTCTACCGGGACTAGCGGTGAGACCCAGTACTTC. Using reference TRBV9 and TRBJ2-5 for the parts outside the CDR3, the full variable domain is DSGVTQTPKHLITATGQRVTLRCSPRSGDLSVYWYQQSLDQGLQFLIQYYNGEERAKGNILERFSAQQFPDLHSELNLSSLELGDSALYFCASSVSTGTSGETQYFGPGTRLLVL.

The J gene is TRBJ2-1, the V gene TRBV9; 7 nucleotides match TRBD2. Germline lookup yields CDR1 SGDLS and CDR2 YYNGEE. Trimming took 7 bases from V and 0 from J; bases not matched to a gene: 7. CDR3 length: 15 residues. The CDR3 loop is CASQRGGSSYNEQFF. Written as DNA, the CDR3 is TGTGCCAGCCAACGGGGCGGGAGCTCCTACAATGAGCAGTTCTTC.

V usage is TRBV11-3 and J usage is TRBJ2-1, with 9 bases aligning to TRBD2. The CDR3 is made up of 16 amino acids. CDR1 is SGHNT and CDR2 is YENEEA in the germline V gene. V was clipped by 0 bases and J by 3 bases; unmatched bases: 3. The CDR3: CASSLEGGRGYNEQFF. In DNA, the CDR3 is TGTGCCAGCAGCTTAGAAGGCGGGAGGGGCTACAATGAGCAGTTCTTC.

This chain joins TRBV18 and TRBJ2-2, with TRBD2 as a possible D gene (6 bases). CDR1 and CDR2 from the germline V gene are KGHSH and LQKENI. This CDR3 comprises 15 residues. The V end was cut by 6 bases, the J end by 7 bases, with 18 bases between. CDR3 amino acids: CASSPTLTDYGELFF. The CDR3 nucleotides read TGTGCCAGCTCTCCTACACTAACGGACTACGGGGAGCTGTTTTTT.

The genes are TRBV27 and TRBJ2-3; possible D gene TRBD1, 5 bases. Per the germline V gene, CDR1 is MNHEY and CDR2 is SMNVEV (reference sequence). The CDR3 contains 14 residues. Trimming cost V 5 bases and J 2 bases, with 11 bases left between them. This CDR3 is CASSDRGLTDTQYF. DNA of the CDR3: TGTGCCAGCAGTGACAGAGGTCTCACAGATACGCAGTATTTT.

This chain joins TRBV7-2 and TRBJ2-3; a weak D match, TRBD1 (5 bases). The CDR3 covers 13 residues. Germline V lookup: CDR1 SGHTA, CDR2 FQGNSA. V was cut by 8 bases and J by 3 bases, with 12 bases left in between. CDR3 region: CASAHPGTDTQYF. The CDR3 DNA is TGTGCCAGCGCTCATCCAGGGACAGATACGCAGTATTTT.

The gene calls are TRBV5-5 and TRBJ1-1; no clear D. Trimming shortened V by 5 bases and J by 7 bases, and 21 bases separated the two germline ends. CDR1 is SGHKS, CDR2 YYEKEE, per germline (reference sequence). The CDR3 runs 15 residues. The DNA for the CDR3 is TGTGCCAGCAGGCCTTGGTTAGGAACGAGCGGTGAAGCTTTCTTT. As protein: CASRPWLGTSGEAFF.

This chain links TRBV6-6 with TRBJ2-5; 8 positions match TRBD1. CDR1 and CDR2 from the germline V gene are MNHNY and SVGAGI (reference sequence). V was clipped by 2 bases and J by 1 base; unmatched bases: 3. CDR3 length: 15 residues. The CDR3 region has the DNA TGTGCCAGCAGTTACGGCAGGGGGCGCCAAGAGACCCAGTACTTC. Translating it yields CASSYGRGRQETQYF.